This note documents a single T cell receptor (beta chain) sequence. Its specificity is unknown. This entry is derived from a study of regulatory T cells in long-lasting Graves disease. Study summary: Persistent cases took antithyroid drugs over 5 years and stayed TSH receptor antibody positive. Notes on the study in general: Tissue studied was limited to peripheral blood, excluding thyroid tissue.

Germline V lookup: CDR1 SGHDN, CDR2 FVKESK. Trimming at V came to 1 base and at J to 9 bases, leaving 5 bases not matched to a gene. The CDR3 sequence is 14 residues long. Building of the TCR beta libraries involved iRepertoire HTBI primers and Arm-PCR of CDR3 regions. TCRdb passed the multiplex PCR reads through MiXCR, listing each CDR3 protein once. Found here are 420,000 or so distinct CDR3 sequences, about a quarter of them singletons; the top ten hold about 26%. Noted time point: persistent/refractory GD, antithyroid drugs over 5 years with positive TRAb. The TCR library was made from RNA extracted from PBMCs.

The receptor comes from a female donor with Graves disease. The sequencing here drew on peripheral blood mononuclear cells (PBMCs), taken when the disease was refractory, from a patient treated with antithyroid drugs. This sequence joins TRBV14 and TRBJ2-1, with TRBD1 matching 8 bases. Here the CDR3 DNA reads TGTGCCAGCAGCCAAGGCATAACAGGGGGTGAGCAGTTCTTC. Protein product: CASSQGITGGEQFF.